The clone carrying this TCR beta chain was detected many times. What it binds is not known. The CDR3 contains 16 residues. Germline V CDR1 and CDR2: SGHTA, FQGNSA. V was pared by 5 bases and J by 7 bases, with 11 bases of the junction left unmatched. The data are from a study of T cell repertoires in cytomegalovirus infection. Study-wide context: An indication of both CMV infection and matching HLA type came from public TCR beta signatures. General observations from the study: Ex vivo responses were dominated by HLA-C-restricted CMV-specific TCR beta clonotypes.

One entry per CDR3 protein results from TCRdb running MiXCR on the reads. The data contain about 350,000 distinct CDR3 sequences, around a third of them singletons. V usage is TRBV7-2 and J usage is TRBJ2-1; TRBD2 matches at 10 bases. The input for sequencing was cultured PBMCs, taken from culture after CMV antigen stimulation. The receptor was isolated from a human donor in good health (CMV status not recorded). Some clones in this sample may be carry-over from other donors' samples. CDR3 protein: CASSPQLAGELNEQFF. The CDR3 region has the DNA TGTGCCAGCAGCCCCCAGCTAGCGGGAGAACTAAATGAGCAGTTCTTC.